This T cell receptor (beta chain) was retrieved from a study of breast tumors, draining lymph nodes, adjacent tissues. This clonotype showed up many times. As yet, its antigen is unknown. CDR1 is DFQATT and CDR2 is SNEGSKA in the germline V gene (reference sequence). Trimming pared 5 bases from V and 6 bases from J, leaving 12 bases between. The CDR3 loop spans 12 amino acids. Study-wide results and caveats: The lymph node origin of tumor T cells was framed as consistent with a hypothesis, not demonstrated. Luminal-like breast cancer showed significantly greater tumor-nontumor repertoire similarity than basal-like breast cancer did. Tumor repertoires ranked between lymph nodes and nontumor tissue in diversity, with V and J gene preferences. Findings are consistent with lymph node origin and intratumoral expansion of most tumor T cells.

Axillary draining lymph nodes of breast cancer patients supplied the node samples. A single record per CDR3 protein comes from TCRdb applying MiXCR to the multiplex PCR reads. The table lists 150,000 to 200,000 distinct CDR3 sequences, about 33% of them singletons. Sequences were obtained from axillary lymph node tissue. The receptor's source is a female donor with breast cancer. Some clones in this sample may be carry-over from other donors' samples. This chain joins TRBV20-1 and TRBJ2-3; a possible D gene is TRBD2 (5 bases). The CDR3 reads CSAGLSGDTQYF. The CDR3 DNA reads TGCAGTGCTGGGTTGAGCGGCGATACGCAGTATTTT.